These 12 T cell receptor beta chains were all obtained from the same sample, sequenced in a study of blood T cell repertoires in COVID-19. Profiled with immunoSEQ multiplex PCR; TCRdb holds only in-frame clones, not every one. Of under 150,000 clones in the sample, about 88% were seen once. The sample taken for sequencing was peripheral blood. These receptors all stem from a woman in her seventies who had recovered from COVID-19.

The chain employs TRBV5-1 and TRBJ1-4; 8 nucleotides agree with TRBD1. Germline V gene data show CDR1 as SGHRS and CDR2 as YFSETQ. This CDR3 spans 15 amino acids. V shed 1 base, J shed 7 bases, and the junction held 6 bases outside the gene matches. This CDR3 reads CASSLIGQGGEKLFF. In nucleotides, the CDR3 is TGCGCCAGCAGCTTGATAGGACAGGGAGGTGAAAAACTGTTTTTT.

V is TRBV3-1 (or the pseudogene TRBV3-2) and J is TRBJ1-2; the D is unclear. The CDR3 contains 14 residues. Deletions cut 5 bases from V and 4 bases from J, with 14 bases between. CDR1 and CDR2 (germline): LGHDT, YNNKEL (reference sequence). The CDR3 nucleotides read TGTGCCAGCAGCGTACGGACTGTATCCTATGGCTACACCTTC. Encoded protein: CASSVRTVSYGYTF.

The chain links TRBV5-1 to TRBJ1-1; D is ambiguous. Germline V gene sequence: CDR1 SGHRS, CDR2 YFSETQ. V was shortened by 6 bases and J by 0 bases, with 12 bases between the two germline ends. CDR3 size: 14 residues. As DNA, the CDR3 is TGCGCCAGCAACCTCGGGGTTATGAACACTGAAGCTTTCTTT. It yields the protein CASNLGVMNTEAFF.

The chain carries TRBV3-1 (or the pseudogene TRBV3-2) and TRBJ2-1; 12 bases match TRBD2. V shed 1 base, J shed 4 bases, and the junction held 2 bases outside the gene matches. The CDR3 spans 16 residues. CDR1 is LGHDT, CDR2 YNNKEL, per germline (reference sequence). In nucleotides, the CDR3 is TGTGCCAGCAGCCAAGGAACTAGCGGGGGGTACAATGAGCAGTTCTTC. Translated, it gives CASSQGTSGGYNEQFF.

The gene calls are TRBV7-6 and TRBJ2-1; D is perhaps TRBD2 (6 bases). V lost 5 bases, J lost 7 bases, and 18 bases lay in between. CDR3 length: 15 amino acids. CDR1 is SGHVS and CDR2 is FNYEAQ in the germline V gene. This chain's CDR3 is CASSPGTGLGNEQFF. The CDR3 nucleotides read TGTGCCAGCAGCCCCGGGACTGGCCTAGGGAATGAGCAGTTCTTC. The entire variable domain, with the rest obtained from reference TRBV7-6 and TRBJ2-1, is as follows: GAGVSQSPRYKVTKRGQDVALRCDPISGHVSLYWYRQALGQGPEFLTYFNYEAQQDKSGLPNDRFSAERPEGSISTLTIQRTEQRDSAMYRCASSPGTGLGNEQFFGPGTRLTVL.

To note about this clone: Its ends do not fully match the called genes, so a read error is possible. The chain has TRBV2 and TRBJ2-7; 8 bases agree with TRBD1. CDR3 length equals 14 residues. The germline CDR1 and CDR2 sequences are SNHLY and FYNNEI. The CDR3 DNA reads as TGTACCAGCAGTGACCAGGGGGCATGGGGCGAGCAGTACTTC. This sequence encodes CTSSDQGAWGEQYF. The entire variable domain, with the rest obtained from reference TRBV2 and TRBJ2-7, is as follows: EPEVTQTPSHQVTQMGQEVILRCVPISNHLYFYWYRQILGQKVEFLVSFYNNEISEKSEIFDDQFSVERPDGSNFTLKIRSTKLEDSAMYFCTSSDQGAWGEQYFGPGTRLTVT.

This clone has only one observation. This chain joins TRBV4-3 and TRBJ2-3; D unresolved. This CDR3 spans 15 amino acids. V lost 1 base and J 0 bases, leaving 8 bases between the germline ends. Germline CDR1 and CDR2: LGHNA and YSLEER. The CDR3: CASSQGLSSTDTQYF. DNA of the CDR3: TGCGCCAGCAGCCAAGGACTCTCTAGCACAGATACGCAGTATTTT.

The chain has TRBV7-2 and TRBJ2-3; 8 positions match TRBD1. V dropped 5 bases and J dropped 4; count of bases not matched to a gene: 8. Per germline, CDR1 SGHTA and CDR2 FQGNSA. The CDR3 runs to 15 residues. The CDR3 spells CASSLRGRGADTQYF. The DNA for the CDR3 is TGTGCCAGCAGCCTCAGGGGGCGAGGGGCAGATACGCAGTATTTT.

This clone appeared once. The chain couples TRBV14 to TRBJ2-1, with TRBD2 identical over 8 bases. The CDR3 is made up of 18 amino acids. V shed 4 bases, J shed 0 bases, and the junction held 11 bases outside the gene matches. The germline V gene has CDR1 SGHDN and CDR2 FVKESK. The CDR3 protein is CASSRRVTSGASYNEQFF. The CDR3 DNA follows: TGTGCCAGCAGCCGACGGGTAACTAGCGGAGCCTCCTACAATGAGCAGTTCTTC.

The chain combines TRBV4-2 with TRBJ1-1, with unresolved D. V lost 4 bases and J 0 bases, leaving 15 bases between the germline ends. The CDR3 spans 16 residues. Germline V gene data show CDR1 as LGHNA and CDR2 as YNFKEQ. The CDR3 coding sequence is TGTGCCAGCAGCCCGCACATTAGCATTATGAACACTGAAGCTTTCTTT. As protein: CASSPHISIMNTEAFF.

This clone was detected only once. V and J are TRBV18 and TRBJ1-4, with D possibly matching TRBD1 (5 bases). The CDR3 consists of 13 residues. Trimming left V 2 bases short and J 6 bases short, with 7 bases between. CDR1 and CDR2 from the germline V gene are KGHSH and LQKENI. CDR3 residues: CASSPSGYEKLFF. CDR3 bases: TGTGCCAGCTCACCATCAGGGTATGAAAAACTGTTTTTT. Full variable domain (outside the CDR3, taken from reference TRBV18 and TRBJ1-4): NAGVMQNPRHLVRRRGQEARLRCSPMKGHSHVYWYRQLPEEGLKFMVYLQKENIIDESGMPKERFSAEFPKEGPSILRIQQVVRGDSAAYFCASSPSGYEKLFFGSGTQLSVL.

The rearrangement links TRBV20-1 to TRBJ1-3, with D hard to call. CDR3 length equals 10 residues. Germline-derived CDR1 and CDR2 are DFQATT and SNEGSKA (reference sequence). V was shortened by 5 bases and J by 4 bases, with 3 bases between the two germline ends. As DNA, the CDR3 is TGCAGTGCTCAGGGAAACACCATATATTTT. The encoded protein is CSAQGNTIYF.